This T cell receptor beta chain was captured in a study of neurological immune-mediated disorders. The output of every sequencing run, over 190 million TCR-beta sequences, came from 15-18 subjects. MiXCR, applied by TCRdb to the 5' RACE reads, yields one record per CDR3 protein. The sample has 35,000 to 45,000 distinct CDR3 sequences; more than 6.5% are singletons. Overall study results and limits: Levels of TCR clonal expansion peaked in HTLV-1-associated myelopathy and reached their lowest in multiple sclerosis, under those of healthy controls.

Blood bank volunteers in Maryland, USA, served as healthy controls. Unsorted libraries came from 2 million PBMCs stored at -80 °C. In this sample, this clonotype turned up many times. The target antigen is unknown. This clonotype originated in a woman between 40 and 50 years old in good health. The material sequenced was PBMCs.

In nucleotides, the CDR3 is TGTGCCAGCAGCCAAGAAGGCGGGCCCGGGGTCTCCTACGAGCAGTACGTC. This encodes CASSQEGGPGVSYEQYV. J is TRBJ2-7 and V is TRBV14; D is perhaps TRBD2 (5 bases). Germline V gene lookup returns CDR1 SGHDN and CDR2 FVKESK. The CDR3 runs 17 residues. The germline V and J ends were trimmed by 0 bases and 0 bases, with 15 bases remaining between them.